Listed here are 18 T cell receptor beta chains from one sample, sequenced in a study of T cells in narcolepsy. TCRdb's table, derived via immunoSEQ multiplex PCR, lists solely in-frame clones and lacks some. The sample lists approximately 30,000 clones; approximately 84% were seen once. The specimen sequenced was memory (CD45RA-) CD4+ T cells from blood. All receptors come from a human donor in good health.

This sequence joins TRBV7-9 and TRBJ2-3; 8 bases match TRBD2. This CDR3 contains 15 residues. Looked up from germline, CDR1 is SEHNR and CDR2 is FQNEAQ (reference sequence). Trimming took 5 bases from V and 3 from J; bases not matched to a gene: 7. CDR3 sequence (DNA): TGTGCCAGCAGCATCCTTAAGCGGGGGACAGATACGCAGTATTTT. Translation: CASSILKRGTDTQYF.

This clone was seen only a few times. The V gene is TRBV6-1, the J gene TRBJ2-7; possible D gene TRBD2, 6 bases. V was shortened by 4 bases and J by 7 bases, with 17 bases between the two germline ends. The V gene's germline CDR1 is MNHNS and CDR2 SASEGT. The CDR3 is made up of 14 amino acids. The CDR3 sequence: CASSVLARGGEQYF. The CDR3 region has the DNA TGTGCCAGCAGTGTCCTAGCGCGAGGTGGGGAGCAGTACTTC.

The chain links TRBV4-1 to TRBJ2-7, with 12 bases fitting TRBD2. With V trimmed by 0 bases and J by 2 bases, 8 bases remained unmatched. Looked up from germline, CDR1 is MGHRA and CDR2 is YSYEKL. The length of the CDR3 is 18 residues. The CDR3: CASSQDVTPSGRAYEQYF. The CDR3 DNA is TGCGCCAGCAGCCAAGATGTAACCCCTAGCGGGAGGGCCTACGAGCAGTACTTC.

This clone appeared a few times. The genes are TRBV6-1 and TRBJ1-1, with 7 bases that match TRBD1. The CDR3 is 15 residues long. Trimming removed 2 bases from V and 5 bases from J; junction bases left unmatched: 8. The germline CDR1 and CDR2 sequences are MNHNS and SASEGT. As DNA, the CDR3 is TGTGCCAGCAGTGAAAACAGGGGTCGAGAGACTGAAGCTTTCTTT. Translated: CASSENRGRETEAFF.

V usage is TRBV4-3 and J usage is TRBJ2-3, with D hard to call. The CDR3 covers 16 residues. Trimming took 0 bases from V and 1 from J, leaving 11 bases between them. The germline V gene encodes CDR1 LGHNA and CDR2 YSLEER. This CDR3 reads CASSQDGTGGTDTQYF. In DNA, the CDR3 is TGCGCCAGCAGCCAAGATGGTACGGGCGGCACAGATACGCAGTATTTT.

The rearrangement joins TRBV11-2 to TRBJ2-7; a possible D gene is TRBD2 (5 bases). The CDR3 runs 12 residues. Germline V gene data show CDR1 as SGHAT and CDR2 as FQNNGV. The germline V and J ends were trimmed by 8 bases and 1 base, with 9 bases remaining between them. CDR3 in amino acids: CASSAVSYEQYF. In nucleotides, the CDR3 is TGTGCCAGCTCAGCGGTATCCTACGAGCAGTACTTC.

This sequence joins TRBV7-3 and TRBJ2-3, with D maybe TRBD1 (5 bases). Germline CDR1 and CDR2: SGHTA and FQGTGA. V was cut by 1 base and J by 2 bases, with 7 bases left in between. CDR3 length equals 14 residues. CDR3 sequence reads: CASSLKGYTDTQYF. The DNA for the CDR3 is TGTGCCAGCAGCTTAAAGGGGTACACAGATACGCAGTATTTT.

This clone has just a few counts. CDR3 bases: TGTGCCAGTGCGGGACAGGGAAACTATGGCTACACCTTC. It yields the protein CASAGQGNYGYTF. The V call is TRBV6-5, the J call TRBJ1-2; 9 bases match TRBD1. CDR1 MNHEY and CDR2 SVGAGI come from the germline V gene. This CDR3 is 13 amino acids long. J gave up 2 bases and V 9 bases, and 4 bases lay outside the gene matches.

This clone was observed a single time. The rearrangement uses TRBV7-2 and TRBJ2-3; maybe TRBD2 (6 bases). Germline values: CDR1 SGHTA, CDR2 FQGNSA. Trimming shortened V by 5 bases and J by 3 bases, and 15 bases separated the two germline ends. The CDR3 runs 15 residues. CDR3 DNA sequence: TGTGCCAGCAGCCTAAGACTAGGCGGAACAGATACGCAGTATTTT. This translates into CASSLRLGGTDTQYF.

This clone was seen more than once but under ten times. V and J are TRBV5-6 and TRBJ1-2; TRBD1 agrees at 7 bases. The germline CDR1 and CDR2 sequences are SGHDT and YYEEEE. V was pared by 5 bases and J by 4 bases, with 5 bases of the junction left unmatched. The CDR3 totals 13 residues. CDR3 sequence (DNA): TGTGCCAGCAGACCACAGGGGACCTATGGCTACACCTTC. This encodes CASRPQGTYGYTF.

The V and J genes are TRBV28 and TRBJ2-2; the match to TRBD2 covers 10 bases. Germline values: CDR1 MDHEN, CDR2 SYDVKM. This CDR3 contains 15 residues. Losses at the gene ends were 2 bases for V and 6 bases for J; bases not matched to a gene: 3. CDR3 sequence (DNA): TGTGCCAGCAGTTTACTAGCGGGAGCTTCCGGGGAGCTGTTTTTT. It encodes CASSLLAGASGELFF.

The rearrangement joins TRBV7-2 to TRBJ1-2; possibly TRBD1 for D (5 bases). CDR1 and CDR2 from the germline V gene are SGHTA and FQGNSA. Trimming removed 1 base at V and 8 bases at J, with 20 bases between. CDR3 size: 16 residues. The CDR3 loop reads CASSLVGNAPGQGYTF. DNA of the CDR3: TGTGCCAGCAGCTTAGTGGGTAATGCACCGGGGCAGGGCTACACCTTC.

The chain couples TRBV7-7 to TRBJ1-5, with a possible D match to TRBD1 (5 bases). Per the germline V gene, CDR1 is SSHAT and CDR2 is FNYEAQ (reference sequence). The CDR3 consists of 17 residues. The germline V and J ends were trimmed by 0 bases and 2 bases, with 14 bases remaining between them. The CDR3 region is CASSLAPGGWGNQPQHF. As DNA, the CDR3 is TGTGCCAGCAGCTTAGCCCCTGGGGGATGGGGCAATCAGCCCCAGCATTTT.

This clone was recorded once. The chain links TRBV6-6 to TRBJ2-7; 8 bases are shared with TRBD1. The CDR3 runs 12 residues. The J segment lost 3 bases and the V segment lost 10 bases, leaving 5 bases of the junction unmatched. CDR1 and CDR2 from the germline V gene are MNHNY and SVGAGI (reference sequence). The CDR3 bases are TGTGCCACCCAAGACAGGGGCTACGAGCAGTACTTC. Protein product: CATQDRGYEQYF.

The table lists this clone with a few counts. The rearrangement joins TRBV6-1 to TRBJ1-1; TRBD1 might be the D (5 bases). Trimming shortened V by 2 bases and J by 8 bases, and 12 bases separated the two germline ends. The germline gives CDR1 MNHNS, CDR2 SASEGT. The CDR3 is made up of 13 amino acids. DNA of the CDR3: TGTGCCAGCAGTGAAAGCGTGAACAGGGAAGCTTTCTTT. Amino acids: CASSESVNREAFF.

The chain links TRBV5-5 to TRBJ1-2; D not certain. CDR3 length: 13 residues. The V gene lost 0 bases and the J gene lost 0 bases, with 3 bases spanning the gap. Germline V gene sequence: CDR1 SGHKS, CDR2 YYEKEE (reference sequence). The CDR3 DNA follows: TGTGCCAGCAGCTTGGGTACTAACTATGGCTACACCTTC. As protein: CASSLGTNYGYTF. The full variable domain, with the rest looked up from reference TRBV5-5 and TRBJ1-2, is DAGVTQSPTHLIKTRGQQVTLRCSPISGHKSVSWYQQVLGQGPQFIFQYYEKEERGRGNFPDRFSARQFPNYSSELNVNALLLGDSALYLCASSLGTNYGYTFGSGTRLTVV.

This clone was detected a few times. The chain is built from TRBV10-3 and TRBJ2-7; 9 nucleotides agree with TRBD1. The V and J ends lost 3 bases and 0 bases, in that order; junction bases with no gene match: 3. CDR1 is ENHRY and CDR2 is SYGVKD in the germline V gene. This CDR3 is 15 amino acids long. DNA for the CDR3: TGTGCCATCAGTGAAAAGACAGGGGGCTCCTACGAGCAGTACTTC. Translating gives CAISEKTGGSYEQYF.

This clone was detected once. V gene TRBV20-1 combines with J gene TRBJ1-2; tentative D call: TRBD1 (5 bases). V gave up 6 bases and J gave up 7 bases, with 9 bases separating them. This CDR3 is 10 amino acids long. Germline V gene sequence: CDR1 DFQATT, CDR2 SNEGSKA (reference sequence). The CDR3 bases are TGCAGTGCAACGGGACCTGGCTACACCTTC. As protein: CSATGPGYTF.